Here is one T cell receptor (beta chain) with its context. Its antigen is undetermined. The data belong to a study of post-analysis software for immune sequencing data. About the research overall: Included among the disease courses, which were recorded for the cohort, were relapsing-remitting, secondary progressive and progressive-relapsing multiple sclerosis.

TCR beta cDNA libraries included unique molecular identifiers. Each sample of about 0.9 to 11 million input T cells yielded about 500,000 cDNA molecules, so each molecule approximated one T cell. From the PCR reads, TCRdb called clonotypes with MiXCR, one entry per CDR3 protein. The sample records around 250,000 distinct CDR3 sequences, 30% to 45% being singletons. Study observations and caveats: Controls had significantly higher normalized Chao1 diversity than multiple sclerosis patients. Co-batched samples clustered tightly together by F measure.

The specimen sequenced was blood. This receptor was identified in a girl aged 10-17 years with multiple sclerosis.

Here the CDR3 DNA reads TGTGCCAGCAGTTACGACAGGGGGGCGGATGGCTACACCTTC. It encodes CASSYDRGADGYTF. This chain connects TRBV6-6 to TRBJ1-2; 9 bases match TRBD1. After removal of 2 bases from V and 6 bases from J, the junction contained 4 bases not matched to a gene. The CDR3 is 14 amino acids. Germline CDR1 and CDR2: MNHNY and SVGAGI (reference sequence).